Following are 29 T cell receptor beta chains from one sample sequenced in a study of naive and memory T cell subsets. Four PCR rounds used nested alpha and beta constant region primers plus the SP2 primer. TCRdb re-called the UMI-ligation and nested PCR reads through MiXCR, storing one row per CDR3 protein. The repertoire includes some 40,000 distinct CDR3 sequences, 11% of them detected once, and around 3.9% sits in the top ten. Stated treatment: skin biopsy from PPD injection site in Mantoux-positive individual. The library had UMIs added by 3' ligation of an oligonucleotide to TCR cDNA. Sequenced here: skin, sampled from a tuberculin skin test site. The receptors derive from an adult in good health.

The chain is built from TRBV6-1 and TRBJ2-7, with D unresolved. The V gene lost 4 bases and the J gene lost 6 bases, with 13 bases spanning the gap. Germline V gives CDR1 MNHNS, CDR2 SASEGT. The CDR3 runs to 13 residues. The CDR3: CASSVGPPGEQYF. In DNA, the CDR3 is TGTGCCAGCAGTGTCGGGCCTCCCGGCGAGCAGTACTTC.

V gene TRBV12-3 or TRBV12-4 combines with J gene TRBJ1-1; TRBD1 might be the D (5 bases). The CDR3 loop spans 18 amino acids. Between the trimmed V and J ends, which lost 3 bases and 2 bases, there was a span of 22 bases. DNA of the CDR3: TGTGCCAGCAGTTTGTCCCAGATTGGGGTGCGGGGCAACACTGAAGCTTTCTTT. Translation: CASSLSQIGVRGNTEAFF.

The table lists this clonotype with many counts. The gene calls are TRBV20-1 and TRBJ2-1; TRBD2 matches 9 bases. V lost 1 base, J lost 14 bases, and 12 bases stayed unmatched. CDR3 size: 14 residues. Per the germline V gene, CDR1 is DFQATT and CDR2 is SNEGSKA (reference sequence). CDR3 sequence reads: CSARAHLPAGGEFF. In DNA, the CDR3 is TGCAGTGCTAGAGCCCATCTACCCGCGGGAGGGGAGTTCTTC.

This clonotype was recorded at least ten times. The chain links TRBV20-1 to TRBJ2-1; TRBD2 matches at 8 bases. The CDR3 covers 13 residues. Trimming cost V 2 bases and J 8 bases; bases outside gene matches: 5. Germline CDR1 DFQATT, CDR2 SNEGSKA (reference sequence). CDR3 loop: CSARKTSDYEQFF. In DNA form, the CDR3 reads TGCAGTGCTAGAAAGACTAGCGACTATGAGCAGTTCTTC.

The chain joins TRBV5-4 to TRBJ2-3; D is perhaps TRBD2 (6 bases). The CDR3 spans 14 residues. The V gene's germline CDR1 is SGHNT and CDR2 YYREEE (reference sequence). The V and J ends lost 3 bases and 2 bases respectively, with 10 bases between them. CDR3 amino acids: CASSSAGSTDTQYF. CDR3 in DNA: TGTGCCAGCAGCTCCGCGGGGTCCACAGATACGCAGTATTTT.

This chain joins TRBV4-1 and TRBJ2-3, with D unresolved. The CDR3 totals 14 residues. Germline CDR1 and CDR2: MGHRA and YSYEKL. Trimming left V 2 bases short and J 3 bases short, with 9 bases between. The CDR3 loop is CASSQKIGTDTQYF. DNA for the CDR3: TGCGCCAGCAGCCAAAAGATCGGAACAGATACGCAGTATTTT.

This clonotype was detected a few times. The chain combines TRBV5-4 with TRBJ2-7; 8 bases line up with TRBD1. This CDR3 spans 15 amino acids. V lost 2 bases, J lost 2 bases, and 6 bases stayed unmatched. CDR1 is SGHNT and CDR2 is YYREEE in the germline V gene (reference sequence). The CDR3 here is CASSLDRGQTYEQYF. DNA for the CDR3: TGTGCCAGCAGCTTAGACAGGGGCCAGACCTACGAGCAGTACTTC. Variable domain in full (rest from reference TRBV5-4 and TRBJ2-7): ETGVTQSPTHLIKTRGQQVTLRCSSQSGHNTVSWYQQALGQGPQFIFQYYREEENGRGNFPPRFSGLQFPNYSSELNVNALELDDSALYLCASSLDRGQTYEQYFGPGTRLTVT.

This clonotype appeared a few times. The chain combines TRBV28 with TRBJ2-1; TRBD1 aligns across 7 bases. There are 19 residues in the CDR3. Losses at the gene ends were 6 bases for V and 5 bases for J; bases not matched to a gene: 22. Germline assignment: CDR1 MDHEN and CDR2 SYDVKM. The CDR3 sequence is CASRYRGPVWSAMNNEQFF. The CDR3, as DNA: TGTGCCAGCAGGTACAGGGGCCCCGTGTGGAGTGCTATGAACAATGAGCAGTTCTTC.

V and J are TRBV5-6 and TRBJ2-5; either TRBD1 or TRBD2 may supply D (6 bases each). Trimming pared 0 bases from V and 4 bases from J, leaving 16 bases between. Germline CDR1 and CDR2: SGHDT and YYEEEE. The CDR3 has 16 residues. CDR3 nucleotides: TGTGCCAGCAGCTTGGGATTGCTCGGGGGCGCAGAGACCCAGTACTTC. It is translated as CASSLGLLGGAETQYF.

This clonotype has a handful of counts. The V call is TRBV5-4, the J call TRBJ2-5; D unclear. The germline gives CDR1 SGHNT, CDR2 YYREEE (reference sequence). V was cut by 4 bases and J by 5 bases, with 12 bases left in between. This CDR3 has 13 residues. CDR3 nucleotides: TGTGCCAGCAGCCCCGGACGACCGGAGACCCAGTACTTC. Protein product: CASSPGRPETQYF.

This clonotype has at least ten counts. CDR3 amino acids: CSARDIRSTNEKLFF. CDR3 nucleotides: TGCAGTGCTAGAGATATCCGGTCAACTAATGAAAAACTGTTTTTT. The rearrangement links TRBV20-1 to TRBJ1-4; D call uncertain. V dropped 0 bases and J dropped 0 bases, with 8 bases sitting between them. The CDR3 totals 15 residues. Germline V gives CDR1 DFQATT, CDR2 SNEGSKA (reference sequence).

The chain joins TRBV7-3 to TRBJ2-5; weak D call: TRBD2 (5 bases). Germline V gives CDR1 SGHTA, CDR2 FQGTGA. V lost 8 bases to trimming and J lost 0 bases, with 22 bases between them. The CDR3 runs 17 residues. CDR3 sequence (DNA): TGTGCCAGCCTCCTACGGGGAAGCCTACCGGACCAAGAGACCCAGTACTTC. Translation: CASLLRGSLPDQETQYF. Full variable domain (remainder filled in from reference TRBV7-3 and TRBJ2-5): GAGVSQTPSNKVTEKGKYVELRCDPISGHTALYWYRQSLGQGPEFLIYFQGTGAADDSGLPNDRFFAVRPEGSVSTLKIQRTERGDSAVYLCASLLRGSLPDQETQYFGPGTRLLVL.

This clonotype appeared a few times. This rearrangement joins TRBV20-1 to TRBJ2-2; 13 bases fit TRBD2. CDR3 size: 17 residues. The germline V gene has CDR1 DFQATT and CDR2 SNEGSKA (reference sequence). Trimming took 0 bases from V and 6 from J; bases not matched to a gene: 7. In nucleotides, the CDR3 is TGCAGTGCTAGAGACTGGACCGGGACTAGCGGGGCCGGGGAGCTGTTTTTT. Encoded protein: CSARDWTGTSGAGELFF.

The rearrangement joins TRBV25-1 to TRBJ2-5; D may be TRBD1 (6 bases). Trimming cost V 7 bases and J 8 bases, with 14 bases left between them. The CDR3 is 12 residues long. Germline values: CDR1 MGHDK, CDR2 SYGVNS. CDR3 sequence (DNA): TGTGCCAGCACGAGGGGGTCATACACCCAGTACTTC. Encoded protein: CASTRGSYTQYF.

A single count supports this clonotype. The rearrangement joins TRBV29-1 to TRBJ1-2, with TRBD1 identical over 8 bases. This CDR3 has 13 residues. From germline, CDR1 is SQVTM and CDR2 ANQGSEA. After removal of 3 bases from V and 8 bases from J, the junction contained 8 bases not matched to a gene. CDR3 nucleotides: TGCAGCGTTGAGGGCCAGGGGGCGCGGGGCTACACCTTC. It encodes CSVEGQGARGYTF.

The V and J genes are TRBV29-1 and TRBJ1-2, with 9 bases identical to TRBD1. V trimming: 2 bases; J trimming: 7 bases; junction bases outside the gene matches: 2. Germline V gene sequence: CDR1 SQVTM, CDR2 ANQGSEA. This CDR3 region has 12 residues. The CDR3 DNA sequence: TGCAGCGTTGAAACAGGGGGCAGTGGCTACACCTTC. As protein: CSVETGGSGYTF.

This clonotype has more than one count but fewer than ten. The V gene is TRBV6-9, the J gene TRBJ2-7; maybe TRBD1 (5 bases). Germline-derived CDR1 and CDR2 are MNHGY and SVAAGI. The CDR3 runs 12 residues. Between the trimmed V and J ends, which lost 11 bases and 1 base, there was a span of 12 bases. CDR3 coding DNA: TGTGCCCTAGGAGACAGTTCCTACGAGCAGTACTTC. Translation gives CALGDSSYEQYF.

Comment on this clonotype: A much larger clone lies a single base off, so this may be a read error. The limits of the CDR3 on the DNA are not certain, so only TCRdb's listed CDR3 is given. The chain employs TRBV29-1 and TRBJ1-2; the table calls TRBD1, which could not be checked here. Germline V gives CDR1 SQVTM, CDR2 ANQGSEA. The CDR3 region is 12 residues in length, termini included. CDR3 amino acids: CSVATGTVGDTF.

This rearrangement joins TRBV11-2 to TRBJ2-3; 13 bases line up with TRBD2. Germline CDR1 reads SGHAT; CDR2 reads FQNNGV. Trimming took 7 bases from V and 1 from J; bases not matched to a gene: 8. CDR3 length equals 17 residues. CDR3 protein: CASKRLAGGGGTDTQYF. CDR3 in DNA: TGTGCCAGCAAGCGACTAGCGGGAGGTGGGGGCACAGATACGCAGTATTTT.

This clonotype was detected ten times or more. V is TRBV3-1 and J is TRBJ2-1; 8 bases are shared with TRBD2. With V trimmed by 0 bases and J by 9 bases, 4 bases remained unmatched. CDR1 is LGHDT and CDR2 is YNNKEL in the germline V gene (reference sequence). The CDR3 consists of 14 residues. CDR3 DNA: TGTGCCAGCAGCCAAGATGGGGCGGGAGGTGAGCAGTTCTTC. This codes for CASSQDGAGGEQFF.

This clonotype came up a few times. This chain joins TRBV28 and TRBJ1-2, with TRBD1 as a possible D gene (5 bases). Per the germline V gene, CDR1 is MDHEN and CDR2 is SYDVKM. CDR3 size: 15 residues. The V and J ends lost 3 bases and 8 bases respectively, with 19 bases between them. CDR3 nucleotide sequence: TGTGCCAGCAGTTTTAGTGGTGCCAGGGCGGGAGGCTACACCTTC. Protein sequence: CASSFSGARAGGYTF.

The chain employs TRBV29-1 and TRBJ1-3, with a weak D call TRBD1 (6 bases). The CDR3 is made up of 16 amino acids. V lost 4 bases, J lost 0 bases, and 16 bases lay in between. CDR1 is SQVTM and CDR2 is ANQGSEA in the germline V gene. The CDR3 DNA reads TGCAGCGTTGTCGGACAGTTAGCCAACTCTGGAAACACCATATATTTT. As protein: CSVVGQLANSGNTIYF. Drawing the rest from reference TRBV29-1 and TRBJ1-3, the complete variable domain is SAVISQKPSRDICQRGTSLTIQCQVDSQVTMMFWYRQQPGQSLTLIATANQGSEATYESGFVIDKFPISRPNLTFSTLTVSNMSPEDSSIYLCSVVGQLANSGNTIYFGEGSWLTVV.

This clonotype came up many times. This chain joins TRBV9 and TRBJ2-6; D is undetermined. Per the germline V gene, CDR1 is SGDLS and CDR2 is YYNGEE. The ends were cut back, 0 bases at V and 0 bases at J, with 7 bases in the middle. The CDR3 contains 16 residues. This CDR3 reads CASSVGALSGANVLTF. As DNA, the CDR3 is TGTGCCAGCAGCGTAGGTGCGCTCTCTGGGGCCAACGTCCTGACTTTC.

V usage is TRBV12-3 or TRBV12-4 and J usage is TRBJ1-2; D ambiguous. There are 12 residues in the CDR3. V lost 3 bases and J lost 7, with 9 bases in between. CDR3 nucleotides: TGTGCCAGCAGTTTTAATTCGCGTGGCTACACCTTC. As protein: CASSFNSRGYTF.

This clonotype was observed a few times. V is TRBV6-5 and J is TRBJ2-7, with TRBD2 as a possible D gene (5 bases). Between the trimmed V and J ends, which lost 0 bases and 3 bases, there was a span of 9 bases. The V gene's germline CDR1 is MNHEY and CDR2 SVGAGI. CDR3 length equals 14 residues. The CDR3 region has the DNA TGTGCCAGCAGTTACTCGGGAGAGGGCTACGAGCAGTACTTC. Amino acids: CASSYSGEGYEQYF.

The rearrangement joins TRBV11-1 to TRBJ2-1; 7 bases fit TRBD1. V dropped 0 bases and J dropped 8; count of bases not matched to a gene: 10. The V gene's germline CDR1 is SGHAT and CDR2 FQDESV (reference sequence). The CDR3 spans 16 residues. CDR3 sequence: CASSLAHTGVGDEQFF. The CDR3 DNA reads TGTGCCAGCAGCTTAGCGCACACAGGGGTCGGGGATGAGCAGTTCTTC.

This clonotype was seen more than once but under ten times. This chain uses TRBV2 with TRBJ1-1; 7 positions agree with TRBD1. The CDR3 loop spans 12 amino acids. V was clipped by 6 bases and J by 4 bases; unmatched bases: 2. Germline CDR1 SNHLY, CDR2 FYNNEI. The CDR3 nucleotides are TGTGCCAGCAGGAAGGGGGCCACTGAAGCTTTCTTT. It specifies CASRKGATEAFF.

V is TRBV11-2 and J is TRBJ2-3, with a weak D call TRBD2 (5 bases). The CDR3 totals 16 residues. The germline CDR1 and CDR2 sequences are SGHAT and FQNNGV. Trimming left V 1 base short and J 1 base short, with 12 bases between. This CDR3 is CASSLVAPRGTDTQYF. CDR3 nucleotide sequence: TGTGCCAGCAGCTTAGTAGCGCCCCGGGGCACAGATACGCAGTATTTT. Full variable domain (missing parts from reference TRBV11-2 and TRBJ2-3): EAGVAQSPRYKIIEKRQSVAFWCNPISGHATLYWYQQILGQGPKLLIQFQNNGVVDDSQLPKDRFSAERLKGVDSTLKIQPAKLEDSAVYLCASSLVAPRGTDTQYFGPGTRLTVL.

CDR3 nucleotides: TGTGCCAGCCAAAGGGGGGACAGCTACCACGAGCAGTACTTC. It yields the protein CASQRGDSYHEQYF. The rearrangement joins TRBV7-2 to TRBJ2-7; D may be TRBD1 (7 bases). Germline V gives CDR1 SGHTA, CDR2 FQGNSA. Trimming cost V 8 bases and J 5 bases, with 19 bases left between them. CDR3 size: 14 residues.